Listed below are T cell receptor beta chains from one sample, sequenced in a study of PD-1 blockade in classical Hodgkin lymphoma. Sequencing used immunoSEQ multiplex PCR; TCRdb keeps in-frame clones, though not all of them. The table includes over 25,000 clones, 83% detected once. The source was peripheral blood mononuclear cells (PBMCs), collected before the second cycle of nivolumab. Receptors originate from a human donor with classical Hodgkin lymphoma. CDR3s include the opening cysteine and the closing phenylalanine or tryptophan. D genes are given only for firm matches. Clone sizes are given selectively: once, few, many, or a class where the clone is expanded.

j_call d_call clone_size cdr3_length v_call cdr3_aa cdr3_nt
TRBJ1-1 TRBD1 . 18 TRBV28 CASSLTGTYPNGDTEAFF TGTGCCAGCAGTTTGACAGGGACTTATCCCAATGGAGACACTGAAGCTTTCTTT
TRBJ1-4 TRBD1 . 15 TRBV7-2 CASSRDRVRNEKLFF TGTGCCAGCAGCCGCGACAGGGTTCGGAATGAAAAACTGTTTTTT
TRBJ2-1 . once 13 TRBV19 CASSISQGHEQFF TGTGCCAGTAGTATTAGTCAGGGGCATGAGCAGTTCTTC
TRBJ2-1 . . 12 TRBV30 CAWSGLLWEQFF TGTGCCTGGTCAGGACTCCTCTGGGAGCAGTTCTTC
TRBJ2-1 TRBD2 . 14 TRBV27 CASTLAGDRNEQFF TGTGCCAGCACGTTAGCGGGAGATAGGAATGAGCAGTTCTTC
TRBJ1-1 . few 12 TRBV29-1 CSGGDMNTEAFF TGCAGCGGCGGAGACATGAACACTGAAGCTTTCTTT
TRBJ1-1 TRBD1 . 15 TRBV19 CASRLTGVANTEAFF TGTGCCAGTAGACTTACAGGGGTGGCGAACACTGAAGCTTTCTTT
TRBJ2-2 . few 13 TRBV10-3 CAISPISAGELFF TGTGCCATCAGTCCAATTTCCGCCGGGGAGCTGTTTTTT
TRBJ2-1 TRBD2 . 14 TRBV11-2 CASSQAGGRDEQFF TGTGCCAGCAGCCAGGCGGGGGGGCGAGATGAGCAGTTCTTC
TRBJ2-7 TRBD1 . 17 TRBV18 CASSPVTFGTGQHEQYF TGTGCCAGCTCACCAGTGACCTTTGGGACAGGGCAACACGAGCAGTACTTC
TRBJ1-2 TRBD1 few 12 TRBV29-1 CSVAGTGYGYTF TGCAGCGTCGCCGGGACAGGCTATGGCTACACCTTC
TRBJ1-4 TRBD1 . 14 TRBV4-3 CASSPGTGNEKLFF TGCGCCAGCAGCCCCGGGACAGGGAATGAAAAACTGTTTTTT